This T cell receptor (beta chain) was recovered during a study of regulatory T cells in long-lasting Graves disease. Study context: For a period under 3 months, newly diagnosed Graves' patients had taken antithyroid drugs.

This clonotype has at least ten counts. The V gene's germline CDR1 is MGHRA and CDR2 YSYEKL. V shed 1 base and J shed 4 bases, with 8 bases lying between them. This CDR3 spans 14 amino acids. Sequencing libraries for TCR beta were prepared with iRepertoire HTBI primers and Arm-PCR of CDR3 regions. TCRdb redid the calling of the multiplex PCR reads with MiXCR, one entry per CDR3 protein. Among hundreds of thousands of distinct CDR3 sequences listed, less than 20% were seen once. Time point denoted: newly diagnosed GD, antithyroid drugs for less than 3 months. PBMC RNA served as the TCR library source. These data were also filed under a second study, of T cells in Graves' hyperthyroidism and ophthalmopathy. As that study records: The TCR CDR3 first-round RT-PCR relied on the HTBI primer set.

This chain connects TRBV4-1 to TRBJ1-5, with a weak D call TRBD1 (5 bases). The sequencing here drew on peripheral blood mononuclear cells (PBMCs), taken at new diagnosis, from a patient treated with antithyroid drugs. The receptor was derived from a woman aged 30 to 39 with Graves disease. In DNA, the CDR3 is TGCGCCAGCAGCCAAGCCTGGGGGAATCAGCCCCAGCATTTT. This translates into CASSQAWGNQPQHF.